Here is one TCR beta chain with its context. Read data end 3 residues before the CDR3 end; the end is taken from the germline J gene. The data are from a study of T cells in women clearing cervical HPV infection. V was cut by 0 bases and J by 6 bases, with 9 bases left in between. Germline assignment: CDR1 SNHLY and CDR2 FYNNEI. This CDR3 region has 14 residues. Produced via immunoSEQ multiplex PCR; TCRdb's table is partial and in-frame only. In all, the sample yields some 37,000 clones. This chain connects TRBV2 to TRBJ2-1; tentative D call: TRBD2 (5 bases). The TCR was taken from a woman aged 18 to 75 with a cervical HPV16 infection that either progressed to CIN3+ or cleared (not recorded which). The sample comprised blood buffy coat. The CDR3 sequence is CASSEAATTNEQFF. CDR3 DNA (partial): TGTGCCAGCAGTGAAGCCGCGACTACCAATGAG. Filled out from reference TRBV2 and TRBJ2-1, the complete variable domain reads EPEVTQTPSHQVTQMGQEVILRCVPISNHLYFYWYRQILGQKVEFLVSFYNNEISEKSEIFDDQFSVERPDGSNFTLKIRSTKLEDSAMYFCASSEAATTNEQFFGPGTRLTVL.